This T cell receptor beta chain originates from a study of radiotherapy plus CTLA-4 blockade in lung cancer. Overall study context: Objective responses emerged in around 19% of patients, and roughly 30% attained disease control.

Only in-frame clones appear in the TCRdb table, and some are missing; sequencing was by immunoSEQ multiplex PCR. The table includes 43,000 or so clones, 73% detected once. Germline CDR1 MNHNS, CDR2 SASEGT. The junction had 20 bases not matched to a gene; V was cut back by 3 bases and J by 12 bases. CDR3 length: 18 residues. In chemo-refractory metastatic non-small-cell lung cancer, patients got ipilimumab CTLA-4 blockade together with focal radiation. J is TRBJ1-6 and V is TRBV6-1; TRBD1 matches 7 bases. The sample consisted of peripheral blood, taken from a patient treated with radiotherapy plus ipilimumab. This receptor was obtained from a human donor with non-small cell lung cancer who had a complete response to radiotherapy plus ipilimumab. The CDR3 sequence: CASSDPAGQATGLRPLHF. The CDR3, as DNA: TGTGCCAGCAGTGACCCGGCCGGACAGGCGACGGGGTTAAGACCCCTCCACTTT.